The 26 T cell receptor beta chains below come from one sample, sequenced in a study of immune heterogeneity within non-small cell lung tumors. At 550 to 600 ng per sample, bulk tumor genomic DNA provided the template. Surgery yielded several widely spaced biopsies per primary tumor. Patients underwent curative surgery for untreated, newly diagnosed non-small cell lung cancer. It was with 32 V and 13 J primers that multiplex PCR amplified TCR beta CDR3. Each CDR3 protein gets one entry after TCRdb re-called the multiplex PCR reads with MiXCR. The sample holds roughly 5,000 distinct CDR3 sequences, around 40% seen once. Sample: lung tumor tissue. These receptors were taken from a woman between 45 and 60 years old with non-small cell lung cancer.

The chain links TRBV6-2 or TRBV6-3 to TRBJ2-7, with 12 bases lining up with TRBD2. With V trimmed by 7 bases and J by 3 bases, 16 bases remained unmatched. The CDR3 contains 18 residues. CDR1 and CDR2 (germline): MNHEY, SVGEGT. In DNA form, the CDR3 reads TGTGCCAGCACCCTGACAGGGGGAAGGACTAGCGGGAACTACGAGCAGTACTTC. The encoded protein is CASTLTGGRTSGNYEQYF.

This clonotype came up many times. The chain links TRBV9 to TRBJ1-1, with no clear D. Per germline, CDR1 SGDLS and CDR2 YYNGEE. There are 12 residues in the CDR3. V lost 3 bases, J lost 10 bases, and 13 bases lay in between. CDR3: CASSEIGGGAFF. CDR3 in DNA: TGTGCCAGCAGCGAGATCGGAGGTGGAGCTTTCTTT. Full variable domain (rest looked up from reference TRBV9 and TRBJ1-1): DSGVTQTPKHLITATGQRVTLRCSPRSGDLSVYWYQQSLDQGLQFLIQYYNGEERAKGNILERFSAQQFPDLHSELNLSSLELGDSALYFCASSEIGGGAFFGQGTRLTVV.

The chain joins TRBV7-2 to TRBJ2-2; TRBD2 matches 8 bases. Germline V gene data show CDR1 as SGHTA and CDR2 as FQGNSA. V lost 5 bases to trimming and J lost 3 bases; unmatched junction nucleotides: 14. The CDR3 runs 18 residues. CDR3 coding DNA: TGTGCCAGCAGCCCCACCCGGGAGGGAAGATACCACACCGGGGAGCTGTTTTTT. Its protein product is CASSPTREGRYHTGELFF.

This clonotype is termed medium-sized (0.01 to 0.1%). The genes are TRBV19 and TRBJ1-2, with 7 positions matching TRBD1. CDR3 size: 14 residues. Trimming removed 3 bases from V and 8 bases from J; junction bases left unmatched: 9. The germline V gene has CDR1 LNHDA and CDR2 SQIVND (reference sequence). CDR3 residues: CASSIRGRFEGYTF. CDR3 DNA sequence: TGTGCCAGTAGTATTAGGGGGCGATTCGAAGGCTACACCTTC.

With regard to this clonotype: An end of the junction differs from the germline gene, which may be a read error. This chain connects TRBV30 to TRBJ2-1, with TRBD1 matching over 7 bases. The germline gives CDR1 GTSNPN, CDR2 SVGIG (reference sequence). This CDR3 contains 15 residues. The CDR3 region is CAWSWTGSSYNEQSF. CDR3 in DNA: TGTGCCTGGAGCTGGACAGGCAGCTCCTACAATGAGCAGTCCTTC.

By share of the sample, this clonotype is medium-sized. The rearrangement links TRBV28 to TRBJ1-6, with D possibly TRBD1 on 6 matching bases. Germline lookup yields CDR1 MDHEN and CDR2 SYDVKM. Trimming took off 6 bases at V and 7 bases at J, with 7 bases between the two ends. CDR3 length: 12 amino acids. The CDR3 protein is CASSDRNSPLHF. CDR3 nucleotides: TGTGCCAGCAGCGACAGGAATTCACCCCTCCACTTT.

In nucleotides, the CDR3 is TGTGCCAGCAGTTTGGCCGGGAGGGAGACCCAGTACTTC. Its translation is CASSLAGRETQYF. This chain connects TRBV12-3 or TRBV12-4 to TRBJ2-5; TRBD2 matches at 7 bases. J was trimmed by 5 bases and V by 3 bases; bases with no gene match: 3. This CDR3 has 13 residues.

This chain uses TRBV24-1 with TRBJ2-7, with D perhaps given as TRBD1 or TRBD2 (5 bases each). CDR3 length: 14 amino acids. Germline lookup yields CDR1 KGHDR and CDR2 SFDVKD. V dropped 5 bases and J dropped 6 bases, with 16 bases sitting between them. CDR3 sequence reads: CATSGGHQAGEQYF. The CDR3 region has the DNA TGTGCCACCAGTGGCGGACACCAGGCGGGCGAGCAGTACTTC.

The J gene is TRBJ2-2, the V gene TRBV2; TRBD2 aligns across 10 bases. From germline, CDR1 is SNHLY and CDR2 FYNNEI. There are 14 residues in the CDR3. The junction had 1 base not matched to a gene; V was cut back by 8 bases and J by 1 base. CDR3 sequence reads: CASGLAENTGELFF. Here the CDR3 DNA reads TGTGCCAGCGGACTAGCGGAGAACACCGGGGAGCTGTTTTTT.

This clonotype was recorded a few times. The chain has TRBV25-1 and TRBJ2-5, with unresolved D. This CDR3 has 13 amino acids. V was pared by 1 base and J by 3 bases, with 6 bases between. Germline V gene data show CDR1 as MGHDK and CDR2 as SYGVNS. The CDR3 here is CASSEFLEETQYF. Here the CDR3 DNA reads TGTGCCAGCAGTGAATTCTTAGAAGAGACCCAGTACTTC.

By proportion, this clonotype is medium-sized (0.01 to 0.1%). The genes are TRBV19 and TRBJ2-7, with 7 bases identical to TRBD1. The CDR3 spans 16 residues. Germline V gives CDR1 LNHDA, CDR2 SQIVND (reference sequence). V gave up 5 bases and J gave up 5 bases; unmatched junction bases: 15. CDR3 sequence reads: CASSGATGDGVDEQYF. In nucleotides, the CDR3 is TGTGCCAGTAGTGGCGCTACAGGGGACGGTGTGGACGAGCAGTACTTC. The variable domain in full, with the rest retrieved from reference TRBV19 and TRBJ2-7, is DGGITQSPKYLFRKEGQNVTLSCEQNLNHDAMYWYRQDPGQGLRLIYYSQIVNDFQKGDIAEGYSVSREKKESFPLTVTSAQKNPTAFYLCASSGATGDGVDEQYFGPGTRLTVT.

This clonotype is termed medium-sized. This sequence joins TRBV27 and TRBJ2-6; possibly TRBD1 for D (6 bases). Germline V lookup: CDR1 MNHEY, CDR2 SMNVEV (reference sequence). V lost 8 bases to trimming and J lost 2 bases, with 16 bases between them. The CDR3 extends over 16 amino acids. The CDR3 sequence: CASRPSNRAGANVLTF. The DNA for the CDR3 is TGTGCCAGCCGTCCGTCCAACAGGGCTGGGGCCAACGTCCTGACTTTC.

With regard to this clonotype: This sequence may be a read error, since a much larger clone differs from it by one base. CDR3 DNA: TGTGCCTGGAGCTGGACAGCCAGCTCCTACAATGAGCAGTTCTTC. Protein product: CAWSWTASSYNEQFF. This chain connects TRBV30 to TRBJ2-1; tentatively, D is TRBD1 (6 bases). This CDR3 is built from 15 residues. Trimming shortened V by 3 bases and J by 0 bases, and 12 bases separated the two germline ends. The germline V gene encodes CDR1 GTSNPN and CDR2 SVGIG (reference sequence).

This clonotype is medium-sized by share. V and J are TRBV5-1 and TRBJ1-2; D is perhaps TRBD1 (5 bases). This CDR3 has 15 amino acids. Germline assignment: CDR1 SGHRS and CDR2 YFSETQ. V lost 0 bases to trimming and J lost 5 bases, with 14 bases between them. The CDR3 spells CASSLEWGPQYGYTF. DNA of the CDR3: TGCGCCAGCAGCTTGGAGTGGGGACCACAATATGGCTACACCTTC. Together with reference TRBV5-1 and TRBJ1-2, the CDR3 gives the full variable domain: KAGVTQTPRYLIKTRGQQVTLSCSPISGHRSVSWYQQTPGQGLQFLFEYFSETQRNKGNFPGRFSGRQFSNSRSEMNVSTLELGDSALYLCASSLEWGPQYGYTFGSGTRLTVV.

This rearrangement joins TRBV30 to TRBJ2-3; perhaps TRBD2 as D (6 bases). Germline CDR1 is GTSNPN and CDR2 is SVGIG (reference sequence). The V gene lost 2 bases and the J gene lost 9 bases, with 15 bases spanning the gap. The CDR3 has 13 amino acids. CDR3 loop: CAWSTGTWGTQYF. DNA for the CDR3: TGTGCCTGGAGTACTGGGACTTGGGGGACGCAGTATTTT. The full variable domain, in which reference TRBV30 and TRBJ2-3 provide the parts outside the CDR3, is SQTIHQWPATLVQPVGSPLSLECTVEGTSNPNLYWYRQAAGRGLQLLFYSVGIGQISSEVPQNLSASRPQDRQFILSSKKLLLSDSGFYLCAWSTGTWGTQYFGPGTRLTVL.

This clonotype has a handful of counts. The chain carries TRBV9 and TRBJ2-3, with TRBD2 identical over 7 bases. CDR1 SGDLS and CDR2 YYNGEE come from the germline V gene. The CDR3 loop spans 12 amino acids. The trim removed 7 bases at V and 9 bases at J, leaving 8 bases unmatched. In DNA form, the CDR3 reads TGTGCCAGCGAGGGCGGGGAGGGGACGCAGTATTTT. Translated, it gives CASEGGEGTQYF.

As concerns this clonotype: This may come from a read error, since a much larger clone is one base off. The rearrangement uses TRBV9 and TRBJ2-1; D uncertain. CDR3 length: 12 residues. Germline V lookup: CDR1 SGDLS, CDR2 YYNGEE. CDR3 sequence (DNA): TGTTCCAGCAGCGTAGACTACAATGAGCAGTTCTTC. It yields the protein CSSSVDYNEQFF.

Relative to its sample, this clonotype is medium-sized (0.01 to 0.1%). This rearrangement joins TRBV7-6 to TRBJ2-1; 10 positions agree with TRBD2. The CDR3 runs 17 residues. Germline assignment: CDR1 SGHVS and CDR2 FNYEAQ. Losses at the gene ends were 1 base for V and 7 bases for J; bases not matched to a gene: 10. In nucleotides, the CDR3 is TGTGCCAGCAGCTTAGGATCAGCGGGAGGGCCTCAAAATGAGCAGTTCTTC. Amino acids: CASSLGSAGGPQNEQFF. Full variable domain (remainder filled in from reference TRBV7-6 and TRBJ2-1): GAGVSQSPRYKVTKRGQDVALRCDPISGHVSLYWYRQALGQGPEFLTYFNYEAQQDKSGLPNDRFSAERPEGSISTLTIQRTEQRDSAMYRCASSLGSAGGPQNEQFFGPGTRLTVL.

This clonotype is medium-sized (0.01 to 0.1%) within its sample. The rearrangement uses TRBV30 and TRBJ2-5, with TRBD2 matching 13 bases. Germline V gives CDR1 GTSNPN, CDR2 SVGIG (reference sequence). CDR3 length: 16 amino acids. The ends lost 5 bases at V and 1 base at J; junction bases unmatched: 7. The CDR3: CAWDRLAGGGQETQYF. CDR3 bases: TGTGCCTGGGACCGACTAGCGGGAGGTGGCCAAGAGACCCAGTACTTC.

The chain couples TRBV7-8 to TRBJ2-1; 13 bases are shared with TRBD2. The germline gives CDR1 SGHVS, CDR2 FQNEAQ. Unmatched junction bases numbered 7, after V lost 5 bases and J lost 9 bases. This CDR3 has 15 amino acids. In nucleotides, the CDR3 is TGTGCCAGCAGCCGGACTAGCGGGGGAGGGAGTGAGCAGTTCTTC. It translates to CASSRTSGGGSEQFF.

In the case of this clonotype: One junction end disagrees with the germline gene, perhaps due to a read error. This sequence joins TRBV5-6 and TRBJ2-7, with TRBD1 identical over 7 bases. The CDR3 covers 13 residues. Germline CDR1 SGHDT, CDR2 YYEEEE. The CDR3 loop is CAGSFRQGYEQYF. The CDR3 region has the DNA TGTGCCGGCAGCTTTAGACAGGGATACGAGCAGTACTTC.

By its share, this clonotype is large. The V and J genes are TRBV5-1 and TRBJ2-5; D ambiguous. The V and J ends lost 0 bases and 3 bases respectively, with 9 bases between them. Germline V lookup: CDR1 SGHRS, CDR2 YFSETQ. The CDR3 covers 14 residues. The CDR3 DNA follows: TGCGCCAGCAGCTTGGTAGGTTGGGAAGAGACCCAGTACTTC. This translates into CASSLVGWEETQYF.

This clonotype is medium-sized by share. This sequence joins TRBV3-1 and TRBJ2-7; 8 positions match TRBD2. Germline CDR1 LGHDT, CDR2 YNNKEL (reference sequence). V lost 5 bases, J lost 3 bases, and 6 bases stayed unmatched. This CDR3 region has 14 residues. DNA for the CDR3: TGTGCCAGCAGCTATAGCGGGGTCGGCTACGAGCAGTACTTC. It yields the protein CASSYSGVGYEQYF.

The chain is built from TRBV12-3 or TRBV12-4 and TRBJ2-2; 7 positions agree with TRBD1. V lost 3 bases to trimming and J lost 4 bases; unmatched junction nucleotides: 5. This CDR3 is built from 15 residues. The CDR3 bases are TGTGCCAGCAGTTTTTGGTCAGGGGGCACCGGGGAGCTGTTTTTT. Residues: CASSFWSGGTGELFF.

V usage is TRBV18 and J usage is TRBJ2-7, with TRBD1 identical over 8 bases. The V segment lost 2 bases and the J segment 7 bases; nucleotides outside the gene matches: 7. The CDR3 is made up of 14 amino acids. Germline loops: CDR1 KGHSH, CDR2 LQKENI. The CDR3 coding sequence is TGTGCCAGCTCACCAGAGACAGGGGCTTGGGAGCAGTACTTC. Translated, it gives CASSPETGAWEQYF.

This clonotype was seen many times. The chain carries TRBV6-5 and TRBJ2-5; 7 positions match TRBD2. CDR3 length equals 15 residues. The V segment lost 2 bases and the J segment 10 bases; nucleotides outside the gene matches: 13. CDR1 and CDR2 (germline): MNHEY, SVGAGI. The CDR3 here is CASSYGASGTRGQYF. As DNA, the CDR3 is TGTGCCAGCAGTTACGGGGCTAGCGGAACGAGGGGCCAGTACTTC.